One and the same sample provided the 32 T cell receptor beta chains below, sequenced in a study of blood T cells in healthy people across ages. It was with a sample-barcoded 5' primer and a J-beta primer mix that a second PCR of roughly 6 to 12 cycles was run. MiXCR was run by TCRdb on the 5' RACE reads, yielding one entry per CDR3 protein. The sample holds approximately 780,000 distinct CDR3 sequences; around 25% are singletons and the top ten take 3%. A further study also used this sample, focusing on T cells of mothers and their children.

The specimen sequenced was blood. These receptors were taken from a boy between 10 and 17 years old in good health.

This clonotype has a handful of counts. The chain has TRBV7-9 and TRBJ2-2, with D perhaps matching TRBD2 (6 bases). The CDR3 loop spans 17 amino acids. Per germline, CDR1 SEHNR and CDR2 FQNEAQ (reference sequence). Between the trimmed V and J ends, which lost 2 bases and 0 bases, there was a span of 13 bases. CDR3 bases: TGTGCCAGCAGCTTAACTGCGGGGTTATCGAACACCGGGGAGCTGTTTTTT. Amino acid sequence: CASSLTAGLSNTGELFF.

In the case of this clonotype: At one boundary the junction diverges from the germline segment, which might be a read error. This rearrangement joins TRBV4-1 to TRBJ2-4; D might be TRBD1 (6 bases). This CDR3 has 16 residues. Germline-derived CDR1 and CDR2 are MGHRA and YSYEKL. In DNA, the CDR3 is TGCGCCAGCAGCCAAGGAACGGCAGGGGCCAAAAACATTCGGTACTTC. Protein sequence: CASSQGTAGAKNIRYF.

This clonotype was counted at least ten times. The chain links TRBV4-1 to TRBJ2-7; 14 nucleotides match TRBD2. V lost 0 bases to trimming and J lost 3 bases; unmatched junction nucleotides: 7. The CDR3 loop spans 18 amino acids. The germline V gene has CDR1 MGHRA and CDR2 YSYEKL. The CDR3 nucleotides read TGCGCCAGCAGCCAAGATAGGGGACTAGCGGGGGTGTTCTACGAGCAGTACTTC. Translated: CASSQDRGLAGVFYEQYF.

The sample holds one count of this clonotype. This chain joins TRBV29-1 and TRBJ2-3; D unresolved. The germline V gene encodes CDR1 SQVTM and CDR2 ANQGSEA. The CDR3 runs to 15 residues. V was pared by 7 bases and J by 4 bases, with 21 bases between. Here the CDR3 reads CSAMEEKRFPDTQYF. In nucleotides, the CDR3 is TGCAGCGCCATGGAAGAGAAACGCTTCCCAGATACGCAGTATTTT.

This clonotype was detected only a few times. The chain carries TRBV2 and TRBJ2-7; maybe TRBD2 (7 bases). V lost 1 base and J 7 bases, leaving 17 bases between the germline ends. From germline, CDR1 is SNHLY and CDR2 FYNNEI. The CDR3 runs to 15 residues. The DNA for the CDR3 is TGTGCCAGCAGTGAAGAATCCGGGGGGCGAGAGGAGCAGTACTTC. Encoded protein: CASSEESGGREEQYF.

This chain uses TRBV5-1 with TRBJ2-3; D is possibly TRBD2 (6 bases). This CDR3 region has 15 residues. V was pared by 4 bases and J by 6 bases, with 18 bases between. Germline V CDR1 and CDR2: SGHRS, YFSETQ. This chain's CDR3 is CASSRIGTSGDTQYF. CDR3 DNA sequence: TGCGCCAGCAGCAGAATAGGGACGAGCGGGGATACGCAGTATTTT.

In its sample, this clonotype was seen once. The chain uses TRBV4-1 and TRBJ2-5; D perhaps matches TRBD1 (6 bases). Near its end, the DNA agrees better with TRBJ2-1, so the J call may be wrong. Germline assignment: CDR1 MGHRA and CDR2 YSYEKL. The CDR3 length is 16 residues. Here the CDR3 reads CASSQGWVRGSNEQFF. CDR3 DNA sequence: TGCGCCAGCAGCCAAGGTTGGGTCAGGGGCTCGAATGAGCAGTTCTTC.

V and J are TRBV7-9 and TRBJ1-4, with D perhaps TRBD1 (5 bases). The CDR3 totals 16 residues. The V gene's germline CDR1 is SEHNR and CDR2 FQNEAQ (reference sequence). V lost 5 bases, J lost 4 bases, and 17 bases lay in between. The CDR3 reads CASSLPSPQGNEKLFF. The CDR3 DNA is TGTGCCAGCAGCCTTCCCTCTCCTCAGGGTAATGAAAAACTGTTTTTT.

This clonotype was observed a few times. The chain employs TRBV10-3 and TRBJ1-4; perhaps TRBD1 as D (5 bases). The germline V gene has CDR1 ENHRY and CDR2 SYGVKD. Trimming took 0 bases from V and 8 from J, leaving 13 bases between them. The CDR3 is made up of 15 amino acids. The CDR3 protein is CAISESGQGSEKLFF. The CDR3 DNA is TGTGCCATCAGTGAGTCGGGCCAGGGCAGCGAAAAACTGTTTTTT.

This clonotype has just a few counts. V usage is TRBV7-8 and J usage is TRBJ1-4; D remains ambiguous. Per the germline V gene, CDR1 is SGHVS and CDR2 is FQNEAQ. This CDR3 is built from 19 residues. V lost 1 base and J 0 bases, leaving 18 bases between the germline ends. CDR3 region: CASSLDIARLFATNEKLFF. The DNA for the CDR3 is TGTGCCAGCAGCTTAGACATAGCCAGACTCTTCGCAACTAATGAAAAACTGTTTTTT.

The gene calls are TRBV3-1 and TRBJ2-2, with D possibly being TRBD2 (7 bases). Deletions cut 4 bases from V and 4 bases from J, with 13 bases between. Germline CDR1 LGHDT, CDR2 YNNKEL (reference sequence). This CDR3 contains 15 residues. For the CDR3, the DNA is TGTGCCAGCAGCCTGAGGGGGGGGCTCACCGGGGAGCTGTTTTTT. Translating it yields CASSLRGGLTGELFF.

V and J are TRBV6-6 and TRBJ2-5; D is ambiguous. Gene TRBJ2-1 matches the end of the DNA better, so the J call may be wrong. The CDR3 is 12 residues long. Germline values: CDR1 MNHNY, CDR2 SVGAGI (reference sequence). The CDR3 DNA reads as TGTGCCAGCGGTTCGGCGCCAGGAGAGCAGTTCTTC. Protein product: CASGSAPGEQFF.

The CDR3 loop is CSARGVGLSYEQYF. DNA of the CDR3: TGCAGTGCTAGAGGGGTAGGTCTCTCCTACGAGCAGTACTTC. The rearrangement uses TRBV20-1 and TRBJ2-7; D is undetermined. Germline V lookup: CDR1 DFQATT, CDR2 SNEGSKA (reference sequence). V was trimmed by 1 base and J by 0 bases, leaving 10 bases between them. CDR3 length: 14 amino acids.

This chain uses TRBV5-1 with TRBJ1-5; a weak D match, TRBD1 (5 bases). Germline V gene data show CDR1 as SGHRS and CDR2 as YFSETQ. This CDR3 is 13 amino acids long. Trimming pared 5 bases from V and 3 bases from J, leaving 9 bases between. CDR3: CASRQEVNQPQHF. CDR3 DNA: TGCGCCAGCAGACAGGAGGTCAATCAGCCCCAGCATTTT.

This rearrangement joins TRBV5-1 to TRBJ2-5; 7 bases fit TRBD2. The J call is in doubt because the DNA end fits TRBJ2-1 better. The CDR3 covers 14 residues. Germline V lookup: CDR1 SGHRS, CDR2 YFSETQ. The CDR3 is CASSWPSGDNEQFF. The CDR3 bases are TGCGCCAGCAGCTGGCCTAGCGGAGACAATGAGCAGTTCTTC.

The genes are TRBV2 and TRBJ1-4, with 8 bases aligning to TRBD1. The germline V gene encodes CDR1 SNHLY and CDR2 FYNNEI. J was trimmed by 8 bases and V by 8 bases; bases with no gene match: 19. This CDR3 contains 17 residues. CDR3 DNA sequence: TGTGCCAGCGATTCGGACAGGGAGATGTCGAATGAGGAAAAACTGTTTTTT. The encoded protein is CASDSDREMSNEEKLFF.

The rearrangement links TRBV29-1 to TRBJ1-1; 8 bases fit TRBD1. CDR3 size: 14 residues. The ends lost 7 bases at V and 3 bases at J; junction bases unmatched: 10. Germline-derived CDR1 and CDR2 are SQVTM and ANQGSEA. The CDR3 sequence is CSASFGQGDTEAFF. CDR3 in DNA: TGCAGCGCAAGCTTCGGACAGGGAGACACTGAAGCTTTCTTT.

The chain combines TRBV13 with TRBJ1-2, with D uncertain. The CDR3 sequence is 13 residues long. CDR1 and CDR2 (germline): PRHDT, FYEKMQ (reference sequence). V shed 2 bases and J shed 8 bases, with 12 bases lying between them. DNA of the CDR3: TGTGCCAGCAGCTTATCTGCCTCGGGAGGCTACACCTTC. Amino acids: CASSLSASGGYTF.

This clonotype was seen only a few times. The chain has TRBV20-1 and TRBJ2-7; D is possibly TRBD1 or TRBD2 (5 bases each). The CDR3 extends over 14 amino acids. Germline V gene data show CDR1 as DFQATT and CDR2 as SNEGSKA (reference sequence). The V gene lost 4 bases and the J gene lost 0 bases, with 13 bases spanning the gap. The CDR3 region is CSAKHAGTSYEQYF. The DNA of the CDR3 is TGCAGTGCTAAGCACGCAGGGACCTCCTACGAGCAGTACTTC.

This clonotype was detected once. The V call is TRBV20-1, the J call TRBJ2-1; TRBD2 aligns across 10 bases. J was trimmed by 4 bases and V by 0 bases; bases with no gene match: 6. The length of the CDR3 is 16 residues. Germline assignment: CDR1 DFQATT and CDR2 SNEGSKA (reference sequence). In DNA form, the CDR3 reads TGCAGTGCTAGAGATTACACTAGCGGGACTTACAATGAGCAGTTCTTC. This translates into CSARDYTSGTYNEQFF.

V gene TRBV5-1 combines with J gene TRBJ1-2; 7 bases are shared with TRBD1. The V gene end was trimmed by 3 bases and the J gene end by 4 bases; junction bases not matched to a gene: 15. The V gene's germline CDR1 is SGHRS and CDR2 YFSETQ. CDR3 length: 17 residues. CDR3 bases: TGCGCCAGCAGCTCGGCCTGGGTTGGACAGGACTTCTATGGCTACACCTTC. This gives the protein CASSSAWVGQDFYGYTF.

V is TRBV30 and J is TRBJ2-3; possibly TRBD1 for D (5 bases). Trimming left V 3 bases short and J 6 bases short, with 16 bases between. The CDR3 covers 14 residues. Looked up from germline, CDR1 is GTSNPN and CDR2 is SVGIG (reference sequence). The CDR3 coding sequence is TGTGCCTGGAGAACCGGACATCTCTGGGATACGCAGTATTTT. Translating it yields CAWRTGHLWDTQYF.

This clonotype has a handful of counts. V and J are TRBV21-1 and TRBJ1-4; whether TRBD1, the table's D call, matches the DNA was not checked. TRBV21-1 is deemed a pseudogene. The length of the CDR3 is 19 residues. The CDR3 loop reads CASSKVGAGGSATNEKLFF. For the CDR3, the DNA is TGTGCCAGCAGCAAAGTGGGGGCGGGGGGATCTGCAACTAATGAAAAACTGTTTTTT.

This clonotype was counted between two and nine times. The V gene is TRBV7-9, the J gene TRBJ2-7; 10 bases map to TRBD2. This CDR3 comprises 15 residues. The germline V gene has CDR1 SEHNR and CDR2 FQNEAQ (reference sequence). The ends lost 8 bases at V and 3 bases at J; junction bases unmatched: 10. Here the CDR3 DNA reads TGTGCCAGCGTCCCTAGCGGGGGTCTGATCTACGAGCAGTACTTC. Residues: CASVPSGGLIYEQYF.

V and J are TRBV20-1 and TRBJ1-5, with unresolved D. The CDR3 totals 15 residues. Germline CDR1 reads DFQATT; CDR2 reads SNEGSKA (reference sequence). Trimming left V 1 base short and J 0 bases short, with 10 bases between. The CDR3 reads CSARVGSDSNQPQHF. Here the CDR3 DNA reads TGCAGTGCTAGAGTAGGTTCCGATAGCAATCAGCCCCAGCATTTT.

This clonotype was detected a few times. CDR3 coding DNA: TGTGCCAGCAGTTTAGGGACAGCCTCTGGAAACACCATATATTTT. As protein: CASSLGTASGNTIYF. The V gene is TRBV28, the J gene TRBJ1-3; 7 positions match TRBD1. V shed 2 bases, J shed 0 bases, and the junction held 1 base outside the gene matches. The CDR3 length is 15 residues. Germline assignment: CDR1 MDHEN and CDR2 SYDVKM.

This clonotype came up once. In nucleotides, the CDR3 is TGCGCCAGCAGCCCGGATCTGAGGAGGGAAGTATTCAATGAGCAGTTCTTC. Its translation is CASSPDLRREVFNEQFF. The rearrangement uses TRBV5-1 and TRBJ2-1; D possibly corresponds to TRBD2 (6 bases). CDR3 size: 17 residues. Germline V gene data show CDR1 as SGHRS and CDR2 as YFSETQ. With 4 bases removed from V and 6 bases from J, the gap between germline ends came to 23 bases.

This CDR3 reads CASSYGPGRGYTF. CDR3 nucleotides: TGTGCCAGCAGTTACGGCCCGGGTAGGGGCTACACCTTC. The V and J genes are TRBV6-6 and TRBJ1-2; D call uncertain. The germline V and J ends were trimmed by 2 bases and 8 bases, with 12 bases remaining between them. Germline assignment: CDR1 MNHNY and CDR2 SVGAGI (reference sequence). CDR3 length: 13 residues.

The chain combines TRBV12-3 or TRBV12-4 with TRBJ2-7; a possible D gene is TRBD1 (5 bases). This CDR3 region has 14 residues. V gave up 3 bases and J gave up 3 bases, with 12 bases separating them. CDR3 sequence reads: CASSLSDRLYEQYF. CDR3 bases: TGTGCCAGCAGTTTGAGCGACAGACTCTACGAGCAGTACTTC.

This clonotype has only a few counts. The V and J genes are TRBV5-1 and TRBJ2-5; 10 bases are shared with TRBD1. V was clipped by 3 bases and J by 5 bases; unmatched bases: 10. The CDR3 has 16 amino acids. The germline gives CDR1 SGHRS, CDR2 YFSETQ. DNA for the CDR3: TGCGCCAGCAGCTACCGGACAGGGGGTATAGGGGAGACCCAGTACTTC. Its protein product is CASSYRTGGIGETQYF.

The chain combines TRBV7-9 with TRBJ1-3; D gene uncertain. Germline V gene data show CDR1 as SEHNR and CDR2 as FQNEAQ (reference sequence). Trimming took 1 base from V and 0 from J, leaving 10 bases between them. This CDR3 spans 16 amino acids. CDR3: CASSLGSRSSGNTIYF. As DNA, the CDR3 is TGTGCCAGCAGCTTAGGTAGCAGGAGCTCTGGAAACACCATATATTTT.

The chain employs TRBV10-3 and TRBJ1-3; no definite D call. This CDR3 has 15 amino acids. V lost 7 bases, J lost 0 bases, and 13 bases lay in between. CDR1 ENHRY and CDR2 SYGVKD come from the germline V gene. The DNA of the CDR3 is TGTGCCATCAAGGGCGCCGGCCTCTCTGGAAACACCATATATTTT. Encoded protein: CAIKGAGLSGNTIYF.